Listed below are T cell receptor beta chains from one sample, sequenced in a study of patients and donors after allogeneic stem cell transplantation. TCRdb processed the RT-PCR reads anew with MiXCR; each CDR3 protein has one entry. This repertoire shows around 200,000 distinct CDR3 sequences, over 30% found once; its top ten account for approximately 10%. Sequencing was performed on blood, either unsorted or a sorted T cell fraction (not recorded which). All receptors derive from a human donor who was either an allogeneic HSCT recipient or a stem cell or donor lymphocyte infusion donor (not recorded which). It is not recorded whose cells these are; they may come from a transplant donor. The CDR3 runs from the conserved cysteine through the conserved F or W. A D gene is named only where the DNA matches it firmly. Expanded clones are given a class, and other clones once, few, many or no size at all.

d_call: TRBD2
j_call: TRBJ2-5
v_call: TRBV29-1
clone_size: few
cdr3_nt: TGCAGCGTTGAGAGGCGGGGGGCAGGAGAGACCCAGTACTTC
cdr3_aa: CSVERRGAGETQYF

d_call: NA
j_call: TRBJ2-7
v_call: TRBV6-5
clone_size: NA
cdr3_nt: TGTGCCAGCAGTTACAAGATTCTATACGAGCAGTACTTC
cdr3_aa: CASSYKILYEQYF

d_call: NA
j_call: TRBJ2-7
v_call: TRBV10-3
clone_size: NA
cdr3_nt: TGTGCCATCAGTGAACGAAAACAGCTTAACCCACCCTACGAGCAGTACTTC
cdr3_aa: CAISERKQLNPPYEQYF

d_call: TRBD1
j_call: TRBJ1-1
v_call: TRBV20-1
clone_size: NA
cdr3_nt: TGCAGTGCTAGAGTTTTGGACAGGATGAACACTGAAGCTTTCTTT
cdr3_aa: CSARVLDRMNTEAFF

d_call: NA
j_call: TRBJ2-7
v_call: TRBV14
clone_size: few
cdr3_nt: TGTGCCAGCAGCCATTACGACAGTAGCTCCTACGAGCAGTACTTC
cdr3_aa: CASSHYDSSSYEQYF

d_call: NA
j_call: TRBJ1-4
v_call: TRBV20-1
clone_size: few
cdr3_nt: TGCAGTGCTATGCGGACAACTAATGAAAAACTGTTTTTT
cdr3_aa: CSAMRTTNEKLFF

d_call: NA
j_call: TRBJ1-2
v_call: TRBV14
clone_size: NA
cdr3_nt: TGTGCCAGCAGCCAAGGGTATGGCTACACCTTC
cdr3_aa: CASSQGYGYTF

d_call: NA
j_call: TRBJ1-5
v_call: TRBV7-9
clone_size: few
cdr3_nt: TGTGCCAGCAGCTTAGGGGGGATCGGCAATCAGCCCCAGCATTTT
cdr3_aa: CASSLGGIGNQPQHF

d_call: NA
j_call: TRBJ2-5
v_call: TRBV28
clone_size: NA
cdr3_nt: TGTGCCAGCAGTTTAGGGATCTCGGGGACCCAGTACTTC
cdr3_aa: CASSLGISGTQYF

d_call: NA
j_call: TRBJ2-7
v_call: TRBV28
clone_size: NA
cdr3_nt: TGTGCCAGCAGTCATGGTCGAGGACGGAGCTCCTACGAGCAGTACTTC
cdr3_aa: CASSHGRGRSSYEQYF

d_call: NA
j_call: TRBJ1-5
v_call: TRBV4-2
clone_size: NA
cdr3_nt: TGTGCCAGCAGCCAAGTCGCGGGTTTGACAGGTGACAATCAGCCCCAGCATTTT
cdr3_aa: CASSQVAGLTGDNQPQHF

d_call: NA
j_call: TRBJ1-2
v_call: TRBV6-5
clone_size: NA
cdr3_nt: TGTGCCAGCAGTTACTCGAATTCCCCGGACAGCCCCTATGGCTACACCTTC
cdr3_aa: CASSYSNSPDSPYGYTF

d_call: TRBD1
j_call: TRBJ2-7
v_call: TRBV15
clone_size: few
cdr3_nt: TGTGCCACCAGCAGAGTAAAACAGGGGGCCCATTACGAGCAGTACTTC
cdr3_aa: CATSRVKQGAHYEQYF

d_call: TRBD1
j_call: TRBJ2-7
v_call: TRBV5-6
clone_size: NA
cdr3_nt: TGTGCCAGCAGCTCACGACAGGGTGCCTCCTACGAGCAGTACTTC
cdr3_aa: CASSSRQGASYEQYF

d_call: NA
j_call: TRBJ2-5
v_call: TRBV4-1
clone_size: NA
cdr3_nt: TGCGCCAGCACCCCTATCGGGGGAGAGACCCAGTACTTC
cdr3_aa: CASTPIGGETQYF

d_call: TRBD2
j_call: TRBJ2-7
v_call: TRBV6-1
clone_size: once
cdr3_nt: TGTGCCAGCAGGCGACTAGCGGGGGACTACGAGCAGTACTTC
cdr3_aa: CASRRLAGDYEQYF

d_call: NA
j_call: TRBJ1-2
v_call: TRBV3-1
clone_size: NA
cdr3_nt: TGTGCCAGCAGCCAAGTTCAGGGTCTCTATGGCTACACCTTC
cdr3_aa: CASSQVQGLYGYTF

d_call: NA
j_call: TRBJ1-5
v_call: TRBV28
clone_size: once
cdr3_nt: TGTGCCAGCAGTTTTAGGGTAGGAAATCAGCCCCAGCATTTT
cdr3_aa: CASSFRVGNQPQHF

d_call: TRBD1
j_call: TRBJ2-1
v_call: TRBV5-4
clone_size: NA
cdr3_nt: TGTGCCAGCAGCTTGGCCAGGGACAGGGGCGAGCAGTTCTTC
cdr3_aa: CASSLARDRGEQFF

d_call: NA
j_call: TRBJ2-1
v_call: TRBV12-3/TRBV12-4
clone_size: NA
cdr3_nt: TGTGCCAGCAGTTTTAAAGGCCGCCAGGATGAGCAGTTCTTC
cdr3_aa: CASSFKGRQDEQFF

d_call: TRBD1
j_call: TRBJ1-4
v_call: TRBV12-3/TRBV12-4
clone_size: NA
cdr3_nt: TGTGCCAGCAGCATTACCCGGGACAGGGCTAATGAAAAACTGTTTTTT
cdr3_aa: CASSITRDRANEKLFF

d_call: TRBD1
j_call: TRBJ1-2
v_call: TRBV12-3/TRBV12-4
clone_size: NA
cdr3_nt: TGTGCCAGCAGACCCTCCGGGACAGGCATCTATGGCTACACCTTC
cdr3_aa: CASRPSGTGIYGYTF

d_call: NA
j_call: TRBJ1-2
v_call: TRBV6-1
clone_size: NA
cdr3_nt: TGTGCCAGCAGTGGGTGGGAACCTTATGGCTACACCTTC
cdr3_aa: CASSGWEPYGYTF

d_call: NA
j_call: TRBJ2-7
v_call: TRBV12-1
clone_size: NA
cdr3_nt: TGTGCCAGCAGCTGGACCGGGACAGGGTACAACGAGCAGTACTTC
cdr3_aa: CASSWTGTGYNEQYF

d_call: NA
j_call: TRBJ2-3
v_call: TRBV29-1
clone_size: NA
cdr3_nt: TGCAGCGTTGAAGGGGAATATACGCAGTATTTT
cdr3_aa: CSVEGEYTQYF

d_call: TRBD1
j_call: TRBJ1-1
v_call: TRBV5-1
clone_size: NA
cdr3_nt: TGCGCCAGCAGCCCGGACAGGGAGGAAGCTTTCTTT
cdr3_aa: CASSPDREEAFF

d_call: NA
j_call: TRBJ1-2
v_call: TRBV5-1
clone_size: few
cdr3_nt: TGCGCCAGCAGCCTGACAGATTATAACTATGGCTACACCTTC
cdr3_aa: CASSLTDYNYGYTF

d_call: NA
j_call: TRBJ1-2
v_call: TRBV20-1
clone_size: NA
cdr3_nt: TGCAGTGCTAGAGCCCAATTCAGGGGAATAGGTGATGGCTACACCTTC
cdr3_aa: CSARAQFRGIGDGYTF

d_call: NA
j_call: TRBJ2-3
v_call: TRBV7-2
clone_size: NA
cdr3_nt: TGTGCCAGCAGCCCCTCTCAGGGGCGTGGCACAGATACGCAGTATTTT
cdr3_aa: CASSPSQGRGTDTQYF

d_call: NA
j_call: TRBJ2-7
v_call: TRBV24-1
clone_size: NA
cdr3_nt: TGTGCCACCAGTGAAACCAGCACCTACGAGCAGTACTTC
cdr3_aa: CATSETSTYEQYF

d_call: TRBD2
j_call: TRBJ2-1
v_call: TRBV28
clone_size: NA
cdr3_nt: TGTGCCAGCAGTCCTTTAGCGGGGGGGCCCGACAATGAGCAGTTCTTC
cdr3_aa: CASSPLAGGPDNEQFF